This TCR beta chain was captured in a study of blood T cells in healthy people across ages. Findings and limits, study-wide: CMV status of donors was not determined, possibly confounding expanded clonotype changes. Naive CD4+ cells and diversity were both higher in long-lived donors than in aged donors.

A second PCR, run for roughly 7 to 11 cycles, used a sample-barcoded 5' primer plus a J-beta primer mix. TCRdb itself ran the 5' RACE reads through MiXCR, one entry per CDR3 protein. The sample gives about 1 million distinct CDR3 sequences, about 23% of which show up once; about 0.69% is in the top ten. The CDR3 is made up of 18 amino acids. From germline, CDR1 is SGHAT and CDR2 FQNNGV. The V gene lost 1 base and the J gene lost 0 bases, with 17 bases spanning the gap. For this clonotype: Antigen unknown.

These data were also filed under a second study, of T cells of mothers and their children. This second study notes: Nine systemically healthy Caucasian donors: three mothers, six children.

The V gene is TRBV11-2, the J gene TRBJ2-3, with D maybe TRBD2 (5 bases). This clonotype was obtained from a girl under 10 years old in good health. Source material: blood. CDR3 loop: CASSLVVSRRLSTDTQYF. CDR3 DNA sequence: TGTGCCAGCAGCTTAGTAGTCTCCAGGAGGCTTAGCACAGATACGCAGTATTTT.